Detailed here is one TCR beta chain. Antigen: not known. CDR1 is KGHSH, CDR2 LQKENI, per germline. The CDR3 contains 17 residues. V shed 1 base and J shed 3 bases, with 16 bases lying between them. These data belong to a study of CD8 T cells in ankylosing spondylitis. With molecular barcodes, quantitative 5'-RACE was used to make the TCR beta libraries. TCRdb analysed the 5' RACE reads with MiXCR anew, one entry per CDR3 protein. The sample shows 700,000 to 1,000,000 distinct CDR3 sequences, 12% of them seen only once. Study-wide findings and caveats: Previously reported in reactive arthritis synovial fluid and blood were some of the motif variants. Seemingly distinctive of ankylosing spondylitis blood was a TCR beta motif formed by eight highly homologous variants. In ankylosing spondylitis patients, matched synovial fluid reportedly showed significant enrichment of disease-linked clones.

The chain joins TRBV18 to TRBJ1-5; tentative D call: TRBD1 (5 bases). Material for sequencing was blood, either unsorted or a sorted T cell fraction (not recorded which). The origin of this receptor is a male donor with ankylosing spondylitis. The CDR3 protein is CASSPRTGTANNQPQHF. The CDR3 nucleotides are TGTGCCAGCTCACCACGTACCGGGACCGCAAACAATCAGCCCCAGCATTTT.